What follows are 28 T cell receptor beta chains derived from one specimen sequenced in a study of T cell responses to AZD1222 COVID-19 vaccine. Using immunoSEQ multiplex PCR, the repertoire was profiled, and TCRdb retains in-frame clones only, with some absent. The sample holds 95,000 to 150,000 clones; around 83% are singletons and the top ten take over 25%. The source material was peripheral blood, sampled 28 days after the second AZD1222 dose. The receptors come from an adult who received the AZD1222 COVID-19 vaccine.

This chain joins TRBV6-1 and TRBJ1-4; a possible D gene is TRBD1 (6 bases). The germline V gene encodes CDR1 MNHNS and CDR2 SASEGT. This CDR3 comprises 16 residues. V was pared by 4 bases and J by 1 base, with 13 bases between. The CDR3 nucleotides are TGTGCCAGCAGTGCACAGGGATTGGTAACTAATGAAAAACTGTTTTTT. Translating it yields CASSAQGLVTNEKLFF.

The chain uses TRBV19 and TRBJ1-2; TRBD1 agrees at 10 bases. CDR1 and CDR2 from the germline V gene are LNHDA and SQIVND (reference sequence). CDR3 length: 18 amino acids. V gave up 4 bases and J gave up 2 bases; unmatched junction bases: 13. The CDR3 protein is CASSTGRDRGYSNYGYTF. In DNA form, the CDR3 reads TGTGCCAGTAGTACAGGCCGGGACAGGGGATACTCCAACTATGGCTACACCTTC.

In regard to this clone: A junction end diverges from the germline sequence, so it may reflect a read error. This chain links TRBV4-3 with TRBJ1-2; the D gene is possibly TRBD1 (6 bases). The CDR3 is 13 residues long. CDR1 and CDR2 from the germline V gene are LGHNA and YSLEER. In DNA form, the CDR3 reads TGCGCCTGCAGCCAAGGGGGGGGCTATGGCTACACCTTC. Translating gives CACSQGGGYGYTF.

The rearrangement joins TRBV2 to TRBJ1-1; D is unclear. Germline V gene data show CDR1 as SNHLY and CDR2 as FYNNEI. The CDR3 covers 13 residues. With 6 bases removed from V and 1 base from J, the gap between germline ends came to 9 bases. CDR3 region: CASRVSRNTEAFF. Here the CDR3 DNA reads TGTGCCAGCAGGGTTTCTCGGAACACTGAAGCTTTCTTT.

The rearrangement uses TRBV6-6 and TRBJ1-1; the match to TRBD1 covers 9 bases. J lost 7 bases, V lost 2 bases, and 8 bases had no gene match. Germline V CDR1 and CDR2: MNHNY, SVGAGI (reference sequence). The CDR3 consists of 15 residues. In DNA form, the CDR3 reads TGTGCCAGCAGTTACCAACAGGGACAGGGTTTTGAAGCTTTCTTT. Residues: CASSYQQGQGFEAFF.

The V and J genes are TRBV3-1 (or the pseudogene TRBV3-2) and TRBJ1-2, with D hard to call. CDR1 and CDR2 from the germline V gene are LGHDT and YNNKEL (reference sequence). CDR3 length: 13 amino acids. The V end lost 4 bases, the J end lost 4 bases, and 10 bases lay between the germline ends. The CDR3 loop reads CASSPALGYGYTF. DNA of the CDR3: TGTGCCAGCAGCCCCGCCTTGGGCTATGGCTACACCTTC.

CDR3 sequence reads: CASSVGEGAIGYTF. The CDR3 DNA reads TGTGCCAGCAGCGTCGGGGAAGGAGCTATTGGCTACACCTTC. The chain uses TRBV9 and TRBJ1-2; unclear D gene. The germline V gene encodes CDR1 SGDLS and CDR2 YYNGEE. This CDR3 spans 14 amino acids. Trimming left V 2 bases short and J 7 bases short, with 15 bases between.

The CDR3 sequence: CASSLARNIQYF. The CDR3 DNA follows: TGTGCCAGCAGTTTAGCGCGTAACATTCAGTACTTC. This rearrangement joins TRBV12-3 or TRBV12-4 to TRBJ2-4; D uncertain. The CDR3 spans 12 residues. With 0 bases removed from V and 7 bases from J, the gap between germline ends came to 4 bases.

V usage is TRBV11-2 and J usage is TRBJ1-2; D remains unclear. The V gene's germline CDR1 is SGHAT and CDR2 FQNNGV. V was cut by 1 base and J by 1 base, with 7 bases left in between. CDR3 length equals 14 residues. In DNA form, the CDR3 reads TGTGCCAGCAGCTTAGCGGGTTTTAACTATGGCTACACCTTC. It encodes CASSLAGFNYGYTF.

The rearrangement uses TRBV19 and TRBJ2-3; the D gene could be TRBD1 or TRBD2 (5 bases each). This CDR3 is 14 amino acids long. Germline CDR1 and CDR2: LNHDA and SQIVND (reference sequence). Trimming removed 5 bases at V and 2 bases at J, with 11 bases between. The DNA for the CDR3 is TGTGCCAGTAGTGATGGGGGTTTCACAGATACGCAGTATTTT. Protein product: CASSDGGFTDTQYF. Using reference TRBV19 and TRBJ2-3 for the parts outside the CDR3, the full variable domain is DGGITQSPKYLFRKEGQNVTLSCEQNLNHDAMYWYRQDPGQGLRLIYYSQIVNDFQKGDIAEGYSVSREKKESFPLTVTSAQKNPTAFYLCASSDGGFTDTQYFGPGTRLTVL.

This clone turned up a few times. The rearrangement joins TRBV6-5 to TRBJ1-6, with 8 bases fitting TRBD1. The germline CDR1 and CDR2 sequences are MNHEY and SVGAGI. This CDR3 has 15 residues. V lost 5 bases, J lost 9 bases, and 9 bases stayed unmatched. CDR3 coding DNA: TGTGCCAGCAGTCTAAAGACAGGGGTGGGTTCACCCCTCCACTTT. Residues: CASSLKTGVGSPLHF.

The gene calls are TRBV4-1 and TRBJ1-2; maybe TRBD1 (6 bases). This CDR3 has 12 residues. CDR1 is MGHRA and CDR2 is YSYEKL in the germline V gene. The V end was cut by 6 bases, the J end by 12 bases, with 17 bases between. As DNA, the CDR3 is TGCGCCAGCAGTGAGGGGGGTAGATTACACACCTTC. As protein: CASSEGGRLHTF.

The chain links TRBV9 to TRBJ2-7; D call uncertain. The CDR3 totals 14 residues. V lost 6 bases and J lost 3, with 16 bases in between. CDR1 and CDR2 from the germline V gene are SGDLS and YYNGEE. The CDR3 loop reads CASNPGSENYEQYF. In DNA, the CDR3 is TGTGCCAGCAACCCCGGGTCCGAAAACTACGAGCAGTACTTC.

The genes are TRBV10-3 and TRBJ2-2; TRBD1 might be the D (6 bases). The germline gives CDR1 ENHRY, CDR2 SYGVKD. Trimming took off 3 bases at V and 5 bases at J, with 22 bases between the two ends. CDR3 length: 18 amino acids. The chain's CDR3 is CAISEPQSGTRFTGELFF. As DNA, the CDR3 is TGTGCCATCAGTGAACCTCAATCCGGGACACGTTTTACCGGGGAGCTGTTTTTT.

V and J are TRBV27 and TRBJ1-6; 10 bases fit TRBD1. The CDR3 has 16 residues. The germline V gene encodes CDR1 MNHEY and CDR2 SMNVEV (reference sequence). The trim removed 5 bases at V and 2 bases at J, leaving 3 bases unmatched. DNA of the CDR3: TGTGCCAGCAGTAGACAGGGGGCGACCTATAATTCACCCCTCCACTTT. Translation: CASSRQGATYNSPLHF.

The chain carries TRBV3-1 (or the pseudogene TRBV3-2) and TRBJ2-5; D is possibly TRBD1 (6 bases). The CDR3 has 14 residues. Germline loops: CDR1 LGHDT, CDR2 YNNKEL (reference sequence). Deletions cut 0 bases from V and 4 bases from J, with 9 bases between. CDR3 sequence (DNA): TGTGCCAGCAGCCAAGAGGTCAGGGGAGAGACCCAGTACTTC. It is translated as CASSQEVRGETQYF.

This clone was seen only a few times. The genes are TRBV12-3 or TRBV12-4 and TRBJ1-1; 8 nucleotides line up with TRBD1. The CDR3 has 13 amino acids. V dropped 2 bases and J dropped 8; count of bases not matched to a gene: 4. As DNA, the CDR3 is TGTGCCAGCAGTTTAATGGGGACAGGAGAAGCTTTCTTT. Its protein is CASSLMGTGEAFF.

The V call is TRBV3-1 (or the pseudogene TRBV3-2), the J call TRBJ1-2; perhaps TRBD1 as D (6 bases). Germline CDR1 LGHDT, CDR2 YNNKEL (reference sequence). This CDR3 is built from 13 residues. V lost 4 bases and J lost 5, with 11 bases in between. CDR3 in amino acids: CASSRVGGYGYTF. In DNA, the CDR3 is TGTGCCAGCAGCCGAGTAGGGGGGTATGGCTACACCTTC.

This clone showed up just a few times. The chain employs TRBV28 and TRBJ1-1; D gene unclear. Trimming cost V 6 bases and J 1 base, with 9 bases left between them. Germline V CDR1 and CDR2: MDHEN, SYDVKM. CDR3 length: 13 amino acids. The CDR3 region has the DNA TGTGCCAGCAGCCTCCAACCGAACACTGAAGCTTTCTTT. Translation gives CASSLQPNTEAFF.

The chain joins TRBV7-9 to TRBJ2-3; D might be TRBD2 (7 bases). Per the germline V gene, CDR1 is SEHNR and CDR2 is FQNEAQ (reference sequence). V gave up 3 bases and J gave up 2 bases, with 9 bases separating them. The CDR3 consists of 14 residues. The CDR3 sequence: CASSLAGATDTQYF. As DNA, the CDR3 is TGTGCCAGCAGCTTGGCGGGGGCCACAGATACGCAGTATTTT.

The chain joins TRBV6-5 to TRBJ1-1; 8 bases are a match to TRBD1. CDR3 length equals 14 residues. Per germline, CDR1 MNHEY and CDR2 SVGAGI. Trimming removed 6 bases from V and 6 bases from J; junction bases left unmatched: 9. Here the CDR3 reads CASRLDREFSEAFF. CDR3 DNA: TGTGCCAGCAGACTGGACAGGGAATTCTCTGAAGCTTTCTTT.

The chain combines TRBV9 with TRBJ2-1; D gene ambiguous. The CDR3 has 13 amino acids. Trimming removed 0 bases at V and 8 bases at J, with 9 bases between. Germline lookup yields CDR1 SGDLS and CDR2 YYNGEE. CDR3 residues: CASSVVGGHEQFF. CDR3 nucleotide sequence: TGTGCCAGCAGCGTAGTGGGCGGCCATGAGCAGTTCTTC. The full variable domain, its missing parts supplied by reference TRBV9 and TRBJ2-1, is DSGVTQTPKHLITATGQRVTLRCSPRSGDLSVYWYQQSLDQGLQFLIQYYNGEERAKGNILERFSAQQFPDLHSELNLSSLELGDSALYFCASSVVGGHEQFFGPGTRLTVL.

CDR3 sequence: CASSPGTGGGVGYTF. The CDR3 DNA follows: TGTGCCAGCAGCCCAGGGACAGGGGGAGGAGTTGGCTACACCTTC. The chain recombines TRBV11-2 with TRBJ1-2; TRBD1 matches at 11 bases. The CDR3 runs 15 residues. Germline CDR1 SGHAT, CDR2 FQNNGV. Trimming removed 5 bases from V and 7 bases from J; junction bases left unmatched: 9.

The chain carries TRBV10-2 and TRBJ1-2, with D perhaps matching TRBD1 (5 bases). Trimming cost V 2 bases and J 5 bases, with 12 bases left between them. Germline V CDR1 and CDR2: WSHSY, SAAADI. This CDR3 is 14 amino acids long. The DNA of the CDR3 is TGCGCCAGCAGTGAGGGGCAGGGAAGATATGGCTACACCTTC. Protein sequence: CASSEGQGRYGYTF.

The CDR3 region has the DNA TGTGCCGGGGGACAGGGTTCCCGTCTAGGGGGCTACACCTTC. Translating gives CAGGQGSRLGGYTF. The chain carries TRBV28 and TRBJ1-2; 9 nucleotides match TRBD1. The germline CDR1 and CDR2 sequences are MDHEN and SYDVKM. The CDR3 is 14 amino acids. V shed 11 bases and J 8 bases; nucleotides not matched to a gene: 15.

This clone has only a few counts. The rearrangement uses TRBV4-3 and TRBJ1-2, with D tentatively TRBD1 (5 bases). CDR1 and CDR2 (germline): LGHNA, YSLEER. This CDR3 region has 15 residues. V was cut by 2 bases and J by 8 bases, with 18 bases left in between. DNA for the CDR3: TGCGCCAGCAGCCAACCGATGTCCGGGACGAACGGCTACACCTTC. It codes for CASSQPMSGTNGYTF.

The V and J genes are TRBV6-5 and TRBJ1-2, with a possible D match to TRBD1 (5 bases). Germline values: CDR1 MNHEY, CDR2 SVGAGI. V shed 4 bases and J shed 1 base, with 13 bases lying between them. This CDR3 region has 15 residues. CDR3 residues: CASSSRQRDNYGYTF. Written as DNA, the CDR3 is TGTGCCAGCAGTTCACGACAGCGAGATAACTATGGCTACACCTTC.

The chain's CDR3 is CASSRGQVSWNTIYF. The CDR3, as DNA: TGTGCCAGCAGCCGAGGACAGGTCTCTTGGAACACCATATATTTT. This chain links TRBV3-1 (or the pseudogene TRBV3-2) with TRBJ1-3; 7 nucleotides line up with TRBD1. This CDR3 is 15 amino acids long. Germline V gene data show CDR1 as LGHDT and CDR2 as YNNKEL (reference sequence). Unmatched junction bases numbered 10, after V lost 4 bases and J lost 7 bases.